This T cell receptor (beta chain) was documented in a study of CD8 T cells in Susac syndrome. Reverse transcription of roughly 0.5 to 1 ug RNA was performed with random hexamers. Amplification of TCR beta CDR3 spanned 54 Vbeta and 13 Jbeta via immunoSEQ multiplex PCR. TCRdb used MiXCR to reprocess the immunoSEQ multiplex PCR reads, holding one entry per CDR3 protein. The sample contains a few hundred thousand distinct CDR3 sequences, approximately 95% of which appear only once. This clonotype is a singleton in its sample. CD8+ and CD4+ T cells from blood underwent TCR beta sequencing. The multiple sclerosis controls were treatment-naive patients with relapsing-remitting disease that was stable or active. The germline CDR1 and CDR2 sequences are SEHNR and FQNEAQ (reference sequence). The length of the CDR3 is 15 residues. The germline V and J ends were trimmed by 0 bases and 6 bases, with 12 bases remaining between them.

The sequenced sample consisted of CD4+ T cells from PBMCs. This chain uses TRBV7-9 with TRBJ2-1; the D call may be TRBD1 or TRBD2 (6 bases each). The clonotype comes from a human donor with multiple sclerosis. CDR3 DNA sequence: TGTGCCAGCAGCTTAGCAAGGGGGGTTCTCAATGAGCAGTTCTTC. Protein sequence: CASSLARGVLNEQFF.